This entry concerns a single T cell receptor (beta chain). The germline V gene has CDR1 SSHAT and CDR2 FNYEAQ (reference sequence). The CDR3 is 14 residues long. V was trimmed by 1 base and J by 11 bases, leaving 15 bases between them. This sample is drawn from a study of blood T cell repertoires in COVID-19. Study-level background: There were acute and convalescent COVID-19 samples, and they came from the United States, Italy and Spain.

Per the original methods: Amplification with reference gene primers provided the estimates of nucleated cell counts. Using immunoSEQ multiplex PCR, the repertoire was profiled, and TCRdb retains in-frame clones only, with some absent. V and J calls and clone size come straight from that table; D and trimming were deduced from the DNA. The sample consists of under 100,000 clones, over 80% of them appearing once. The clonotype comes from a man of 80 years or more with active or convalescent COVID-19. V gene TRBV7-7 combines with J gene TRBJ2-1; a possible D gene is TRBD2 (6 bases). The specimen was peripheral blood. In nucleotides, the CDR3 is TGTGCCAGCAGCTTAGGAGGCCGCGGCGGGAAGCAGTTCTTC. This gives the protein CASSLGGRGGKQFF.